This TCR beta chain was identified in a study of cytomegalovirus exposure and HLA in healthy donors. Overall study results and limits: Among TCR sequences, most were rare, though some public TCRs appeared in many donors. The tendency of first-cohort TCR clusters to co-occur in the 90 to 150 validation repertoires was the finding of a later analysis.

Some clones are missing from TCRdb's copy, which holds only in-frame ones; the method was immunoSEQ multiplex PCR. The sample records some 150,000 clones, 85% to 90% being singletons. A note on this clone: Its antigen is undetermined.

With V trimmed by 2 bases and J by 4 bases, 10 bases remained unmatched. The CDR3 is 16 residues long. Germline V gene sequence: CDR1 KGHSH, CDR2 LQKENI. V is TRBV18 and J is TRBJ1-2, with 7 bases lining up with TRBD1. This TCR was recovered from a woman under 30 in good health and CMV-seropositive. The material sequenced was PBMCs. DNA of the CDR3: TGTGCCAGCTCACCAAAGGAGACAGGGACTTTCTATGGCTACACCTTC. Protein: CASSPKETGTFYGYTF.